What follows are 26 T cell receptor beta chains derived from one specimen sequenced in a study of identical twins' blood T cells. TCRdb fed the 5' RACE reads into MiXCR, producing one record per CDR3 protein. Seen here are a few hundred thousand distinct CDR3 sequences, under 30% observed once, and the top ten hold 6.1%. The sample taken for sequencing was PBMCs. The receptors shown here come from a woman aged 18-49 years in good health.

This clonotype was found a few times. The chain joins TRBV11-2 to TRBJ2-7, with 9 bases lining up with TRBD2. The germline CDR1 and CDR2 sequences are SGHAT and FQNNGV. This CDR3 region has 15 residues. V trimming: 5 bases; J trimming: 6 bases; junction bases outside the gene matches: 11. This CDR3 is CASSPSLSGRGEQYF. CDR3 nucleotides: TGTGCCAGCAGCCCTAGCCTTAGCGGGAGAGGCGAGCAGTACTTC.

This clonotype was seen more than once but under ten times. In DNA form, the CDR3 reads TGTGCCTGGAAACTACAGGGGGTAGAGGGCACTGAAGCTTTCTTT. It encodes CAWKLQGVEGTEAFF. V usage is TRBV30 and J usage is TRBJ1-1, with 8 bases lining up with TRBD1. V lost 4 bases to trimming and J lost 4 bases; unmatched junction nucleotides: 11. This CDR3 contains 15 residues. Germline V gene lookup returns CDR1 GTSNPN and CDR2 SVGIG (reference sequence).

This clonotype was seen many times. The V call is TRBV29-1, the J call TRBJ2-3; possibly TRBD1 for D (6 bases). Germline V CDR1 and CDR2: SQVTM, ANQGSEA. Between the trimmed V and J ends, which lost 6 bases and 8 bases, there was a span of 18 bases. The CDR3 length is 13 residues. This CDR3 reads CSVGSPIGGTQYF. CDR3 bases: TGCAGCGTCGGGTCCCCGATAGGGGGTACGCAGTATTTT.

This clonotype showed up many times. J is TRBJ2-2 and V is TRBV7-9; 7 bases map to TRBD2. After removal of 2 bases from V and 4 bases from J, the junction contained 4 bases not matched to a gene. Germline assignment: CDR1 SEHNR and CDR2 FQNEAQ (reference sequence). The CDR3 is made up of 15 amino acids. The CDR3 loop reads CASSLSPGGTGELFF. CDR3 DNA sequence: TGTGCCAGCAGCTTAAGTCCGGGGGGCACCGGGGAGCTGTTTTTT. The full variable domain, in which reference TRBV7-9 and TRBJ2-2 provide the parts outside the CDR3, is DTGVSQNPRHKITKRGQNVTFRCDPISEHNRLYWYRQTLGQGPEFLTYFQNEAQLEKSRLLSDRFSAERPKGSFSTLEIQRTEQGDSAMYLCASSLSPGGTGELFFGEGSRLTVL.

As for this clonotype: A much more abundant neighbour one base away suggests this may be a read error. The chain employs TRBV2 and TRBJ1-1; no firm D call. The germline V gene has CDR1 SNHLY and CDR2 FYNNEI. V lost 6 bases and J 4 bases, leaving 15 bases between the germline ends. The CDR3 covers 14 residues. CDR3 sequence (DNA): TGTGCCAGCAGCGGTTTCACTAGAAGCACTGAAGCTTTCTTT. This gives the protein CASSGFTRSTEAFF.

The V gene is TRBV5-1, the J gene TRBJ1-1; D call uncertain. The CDR3 consists of 13 residues. The V gene lost 6 bases and the J gene lost 1 base, with 10 bases spanning the gap. Per the germline V gene, CDR1 is SGHRS and CDR2 is YFSETQ. CDR3 protein: CASTLHQNTEAFF. The CDR3, as DNA: TGCGCCAGCACACTTCACCAGAACACTGAAGCTTTCTTT. The full variable domain, completed using reference TRBV5-1 and TRBJ1-1, is KAGVTQTPRYLIKTRGQQVTLSCSPISGHRSVSWYQQTPGQGLQFLFEYFSETQRNKGNFPGRFSGRQFSNSRSEMNVSTLELGDSALYLCASTLHQNTEAFFGQGTRLTVV.

The rearrangement uses TRBV4-1 and TRBJ1-1; D gene uncertain. The CDR3 loop spans 14 amino acids. CDR1 is MGHRA, CDR2 YSYEKL, per germline. The ends were cut back, 0 bases at V and 7 bases at J, with 12 bases in the middle. The CDR3 spells CASSQEGSGIEAFF. The CDR3 bases are TGCGCCAGCAGCCAAGAGGGATCGGGGATTGAAGCTTTCTTT.

Ten or more counts support this clonotype. The chain carries TRBV9 and TRBJ2-1; D remains ambiguous. Germline CDR1 reads SGDLS; CDR2 reads YYNGEE. The germline V and J ends were trimmed by 0 bases and 8 bases, with 9 bases remaining between them. The CDR3 loop spans 13 amino acids. This CDR3 is CASSVGSADEQFF. In DNA form, the CDR3 reads TGTGCCAGCAGCGTAGGGAGTGCCGATGAGCAGTTCTTC.

This chain uses TRBV9 with TRBJ2-1; the D is unclear. Germline V lookup: CDR1 SGDLS, CDR2 YYNGEE. The CDR3 totals 12 residues. The ends were cut back, 0 bases at V and 9 bases at J, with 7 bases in the middle. This chain's CDR3 is CASSVVTGEQFF. The CDR3 DNA is TGTGCCAGCAGCGTAGTGACGGGTGAGCAGTTCTTC.

The V and J genes are TRBV27 and TRBJ1-5, with D uncertain. Looked up from germline, CDR1 is MNHEY and CDR2 is SMNVEV (reference sequence). V was pared by 8 bases and J by 4 bases, with 18 bases between. This CDR3 spans 15 amino acids. The DNA for the CDR3 is TGTGCCAGCTCTCCCCTCGACACTCAGAATCAGCCCCAGCATTTT. Amino acid sequence: CASSPLDTQNQPQHF.

The rearrangement uses TRBV6-2 or TRBV6-3 and TRBJ2-7; D possibly corresponds to TRBD2 (5 bases). The CDR3 has 13 residues. Per the germline V gene, CDR1 is MNHEY and CDR2 is SVGEGT. V was pared by 9 bases and J by 3 bases, with 15 bases between. In nucleotides, the CDR3 is TGTGCCAGTAGTCGCCTAGGAGGCTACGAGCAGTACTTC. The encoded protein is CASSRLGGYEQYF.

This chain links TRBV10-3 with TRBJ2-2; D not certain. CDR1 ENHRY and CDR2 SYGVKD come from the germline V gene. The CDR3 is 13 amino acids. V was shortened by 10 bases and J by 2 bases, with 11 bases between the two germline ends. This chain's CDR3 is CATGPQNTGELFF. The CDR3 DNA reads as TGTGCCACCGGACCCCAAAACACCGGGGAGCTGTTTTTT.

The rearrangement joins TRBV12-5 to TRBJ2-3; D remains ambiguous. The length of the CDR3 is 13 residues. V dropped 8 bases and J dropped 14 bases, with 23 bases sitting between them. From germline, CDR1 is LGHNT and CDR2 FRNRAP. In nucleotides, the CDR3 is TGTGCTAGTCCTTTGCGGAAAGGGCCGCTTACGTATTTT. Encoded protein: CASPLRKGPLTYF.

This clonotype showed up just a few times. The V gene is TRBV9, the J gene TRBJ2-1; 11 bases are shared with TRBD2. The trim removed 3 bases at V and 0 bases at J, leaving 8 bases unmatched. The CDR3 has 18 residues. Germline CDR1 reads SGDLS; CDR2 reads YYNGEE. The CDR3 sequence is CASSGGLAADSSYNEQFF. As DNA, the CDR3 is TGTGCCAGCAGCGGGGGACTAGCGGCCGATAGCTCCTACAATGAGCAGTTCTTC. Drawing the rest from reference TRBV9 and TRBJ2-1, the complete variable domain is DSGVTQTPKHLITATGQRVTLRCSPRSGDLSVYWYQQSLDQGLQFLIQYYNGEERAKGNILERFSAQQFPDLHSELNLSSLELGDSALYFCASSGGLAADSSYNEQFFGPGTRLTVL.

This clonotype was detected many times. This sequence joins TRBV6-2 or TRBV6-3 and TRBJ1-2, with D perhaps TRBD1 (5 bases). The V gene's germline CDR1 is MNHEY and CDR2 SVGEGT. V lost 6 bases, J lost 2 bases, and 10 bases lay in between. This CDR3 has 13 residues. For the CDR3, the DNA is TGTGCCAGCAGCTTCCGGGACAACTATGGCTACACCTTC. Protein product: CASSFRDNYGYTF.

In regard to this clonotype: Since a much larger clone is just one base distant, this may be a read error. The rearrangement joins TRBV3-1 to TRBJ1-5, with D tentatively TRBD2 (5 bases). The closer fit of TRBJ2-3 to the DNA end suggests the J call may be wrong. CDR1 is LGHDT, CDR2 YNNKEL, per germline (reference sequence). The CDR3 extends over 16 amino acids. The CDR3 nucleotides read TGTGCCAGCAGCCAAGGAGCGGTCCAATCGAATCAGCCCCAGTATTTT. It encodes CASSQGAVQSNQPQYF.

The chain employs TRBV7-9 and TRBJ2-1, with D possibly TRBD2 on 5 matching bases. CDR3 length equals 14 residues. CDR1 is SEHNR and CDR2 is FQNEAQ in the germline V gene (reference sequence). V was clipped by 1 base and J by 6 bases, with 10 bases between them. The CDR3 is CASSLVEGGNEQFF. DNA of the CDR3: TGTGCCAGCAGCTTAGTAGAAGGAGGCAATGAGCAGTTCTTC.

The V call is TRBV20-1, the J call TRBJ1-1; perhaps TRBD1 as D (6 bases). The V and J ends lost 1 base and 5 bases respectively, with 17 bases between them. Germline V gene sequence: CDR1 DFQATT, CDR2 SNEGSKA (reference sequence). This CDR3 is built from 15 residues. The CDR3 loop reads CSARGPQGRETEAFF. CDR3 nucleotides: TGCAGTGCTAGAGGCCCACAGGGAAGGGAGACTGAAGCTTTCTTT.

This clonotype was seen a few times. This chain connects TRBV20-1 to TRBJ2-3, with a weak D call TRBD1 (6 bases). V lost 3 bases and J 1 base, leaving 8 bases between the germline ends. Germline V gene data show CDR1 as DFQATT and CDR2 as SNEGSKA (reference sequence). CDR3 length equals 13 residues. The CDR3 DNA is TGCAGTGCTAGGGGGGCCGGCACAGATACGCAGTATTTT. This translates into CSARGAGTDTQYF.

The chain links TRBV20-1 to TRBJ2-1; possible D gene TRBD1, 6 bases. Trimming shortened V by 0 bases and J by 7 bases, and 19 bases separated the two germline ends. CDR3 length: 16 residues. The germline gives CDR1 DFQATT, CDR2 SNEGSKA (reference sequence). The CDR3 reads CSARDFSRRGGNEQFF. CDR3 nucleotides: TGCAGTGCTAGAGATTTTTCCCGGAGAGGGGGAAATGAGCAGTTCTTC.

The gene calls are TRBV12-3 or TRBV12-4 and TRBJ2-7; D is undetermined. V dropped 6 bases and J dropped 4 bases, with 10 bases sitting between them. This CDR3 has 12 amino acids. The CDR3 nucleotides are TGTGCCAGCAGAGCCAGTACGTACGAGCAGTACTTC. It is translated as CASRASTYEQYF.

This clonotype occurred a few times. The gene calls are TRBV6-4 and TRBJ2-3; D unresolved. Trimming left V 4 bases short and J 0 bases short, with 5 bases between. The CDR3 length is 13 residues. Germline V gene data show CDR1 as MRHNA and CDR2 as SNTAGT. Here the CDR3 reads CASSGASTDTQYF. CDR3 coding DNA: TGTGCCAGCAGTGGGGCTAGCACAGATACGCAGTATTTT.

This clonotype was picked up a small number of times. The chain combines TRBV20-1 with TRBJ2-3; 11 nucleotides agree with TRBD2. The CDR3 is made up of 14 amino acids. Germline trimming cut 4 bases from V and 4 bases from J; bases unmatched to any gene: 4. Germline CDR1 is DFQATT and CDR2 is SNEGSKA (reference sequence). The CDR3 sequence: CSAISGRASDTQYF. Written as DNA, the CDR3 is TGCAGTGCTATTAGCGGGAGGGCGTCAGATACGCAGTATTTT.

This clonotype was observed a few times. The chain recombines TRBV10-1 with TRBJ2-5; no definite D call. The CDR3 runs 15 residues. Germline lookup yields CDR1 WNHNN and CDR2 SYGVQD (reference sequence). The V end lost 0 bases, the J end lost 0 bases, and 8 bases lay between the germline ends. CDR3 DNA sequence: TGCGCCAGCAGTGAGTCTGGTACAGACCAAGAGACCCAGTACTTC. Protein product: CASSESGTDQETQYF.

Concerning this clonotype itself: Relative to the germline gene, one junction end is altered; a read error may explain this. The chain uses TRBV7-8 and TRBJ2-3; D is unclear. CDR1 is SGHVS, CDR2 FQNEAQ, per germline. There are 13 residues in the CDR3. The CDR3 reads CAGSPRISDTQYF. The CDR3 DNA reads as TGTGCCGGCAGCCCTAGGATCTCAGATACGCAGTATTTT.

The genes are TRBV20-1 and TRBJ1-1; the D gene is possibly TRBD1 (6 bases). V lost 3 bases to trimming and J lost 1 base, with 12 bases between them. The CDR3 is 14 residues long. The germline V gene encodes CDR1 DFQATT and CDR2 SNEGSKA (reference sequence). The CDR3 DNA reads TGCAGTGCTAGCTTGCAGGGGAAGAACACTGAAGCTTTCTTT. Amino acid sequence: CSASLQGKNTEAFF.